The 25 T cell receptor beta chains below all came from one sample that was sequenced in a study of T cell responses to AZD1222 COVID-19 vaccine. Clones were read by immunoSEQ multiplex PCR, and TCRdb kept only the in-frame ones, dropping some. This sample has around 140,000 clones; approximately 91% occur once, and the top ten carry more than 1%. The sample here was peripheral blood, taken 28 days after the second AZD1222 dose. Receptors originate from an adult who received the AZD1222 COVID-19 vaccine.

This clone was seen only once. The rearrangement uses TRBV15 and TRBJ2-7; 13 bases are shared with TRBD2. Trimming at V came to 9 bases and at J to 6 bases, leaving 5 bases not matched to a gene. Germline assignment: CDR1 LNHNV and CDR2 YYDKDF (reference sequence). The CDR3 contains 13 residues. CDR3: CATTSGRTLEQYF. The CDR3, as DNA: TGTGCCACGACTAGCGGGAGGACCCTCGAGCAGTACTTC.

V and J are TRBV4-2 and TRBJ1-3, with D unclear. This CDR3 region has 14 residues. In germline, CDR1 is LGHNA, CDR2 YNFKEQ. Trimming left V 3 bases short and J 3 bases short, with 9 bases between. The CDR3, as DNA: TGTGCCAGCAGCCAGGTCTCGGATGGAAACACCATATATTTT. The encoded protein is CASSQVSDGNTIYF.

This chain uses TRBV6-2 or TRBV6-3 with TRBJ2-1; D remains unclear. The CDR3 covers 13 residues. The germline gives CDR1 MNHEY, CDR2 SVGEGT. Deletions cut 2 bases from V and 10 bases from J, with 12 bases between. This CDR3 is CASSYNSNSEQFF. The CDR3 bases are TGTGCCAGCAGTTACAATAGCAACAGCGAGCAGTTCTTC.

The chain recombines TRBV15 with TRBJ1-3; no firm D call. The germline CDR1 and CDR2 sequences are LNHNV and YYDKDF (reference sequence). The CDR3 spans 13 residues. Trimming took 5 bases from V and 2 from J, leaving 7 bases between them. The CDR3 region is CATSYEAGNTIYF. DNA for the CDR3: TGTGCCACCAGCTACGAGGCTGGAAACACCATATATTTT. The complete variable domain, with remaining parts taken from reference TRBV15 and TRBJ1-3, reads DAMVIQNPRYQVTQFGKPVTLSCSQTLNHNVMYWYQQKSSQAPKLLFHYYDKDFNNEADTPDNFQSRRPNTSFCFLDIRSPGLGDTAMYLCATSYEAGNTIYFGEGSWLTVV.

The rearrangement links TRBV14 to TRBJ2-1, with 9 bases matching TRBD2. J lost 8 bases, V lost 1 base, and 12 bases had no gene match. In germline, CDR1 is SGHDN, CDR2 FVKESK. The CDR3 loop spans 17 amino acids. CDR3 DNA sequence: TGTGCCAGCAGCCAAGCGTGGGACCTAGCGGGAATAGATGAGCAGTTCTTC. Protein sequence: CASSQAWDLAGIDEQFF.

A single count supports this clone. The V and J genes are TRBV19 and TRBJ2-5, with 9 bases lining up with TRBD1. Germline V lookup: CDR1 LNHDA, CDR2 SQIVND (reference sequence). This CDR3 region has 14 residues. V gave up 5 bases and J gave up 3 bases; unmatched junction bases: 4. The chain's CDR3 is CASSPWDREETQYF. Written as DNA, the CDR3 is TGTGCCAGTAGTCCTTGGGACAGGGAAGAGACCCAGTACTTC.

The V gene is TRBV18, the J gene TRBJ2-7, with 8 nucleotides matching TRBD1. Germline V lookup: CDR1 KGHSH, CDR2 LQKENI. The trim removed 4 bases at V and 4 bases at J, leaving 3 bases unmatched. This CDR3 is 13 amino acids long. The CDR3 here is CASSLHRGYEQYF. CDR3 nucleotide sequence: TGTGCCAGCTCACTCCACAGGGGGTACGAGCAGTACTTC.

J is TRBJ2-6 and V is TRBV20-1; possibly TRBD1 for D (5 bases). The V gene's germline CDR1 is DFQATT and CDR2 SNEGSKA (reference sequence). V lost 3 bases, J lost 6 bases, and 6 bases lay in between. This CDR3 contains 12 residues. CDR3: CSASGAANVLTF. The DNA of the CDR3 is TGCAGTGCTAGTGGGGCGGCCAACGTCCTGACTTTC.

J is TRBJ2-7 and V is TRBV7-9; the D gene is possibly TRBD2 (7 bases). V shed 5 bases and J shed 5 bases, with 16 bases lying between them. Germline V gene sequence: CDR1 SEHNR, CDR2 FQNEAQ (reference sequence). The CDR3 length is 14 residues. The CDR3 region has the DNA TGTGCCAGCAGCCACGGAAGGCGGGGGCACGAGCAGTACTTC. Translated, it gives CASSHGRRGHEQYF. Variable domain in full (rest from reference TRBV7-9 and TRBJ2-7): DTGVSQNPRHKITKRGQNVTFRCDPISEHNRLYWYRQTLGQGPEFLTYFQNEAQLEKSRLLSDRFSAERPKGSFSTLEIQRTEQGDSAMYLCASSHGRRGHEQYFGPGTRLTVT.

The chain links TRBV7-9 to TRBJ2-7, with D possibly matching TRBD1 (6 bases). The ends were cut back, 0 bases at V and 4 bases at J, with 10 bases in the middle. CDR3 length equals 14 residues. The germline V gene encodes CDR1 SEHNR and CDR2 FQNEAQ (reference sequence). CDR3 sequence: CASSLAGAVYEQYF. The CDR3 DNA reads TGTGCCAGCAGCTTAGCGGGGGCAGTGTACGAGCAGTACTTC.

This clone has only one observation. This chain joins TRBV11-3 and TRBJ2-1, with 9 bases matching TRBD1. The junction had 4 bases not matched to a gene; V was cut back by 5 bases and J by 2 bases. Per the germline V gene, CDR1 is SGHNT and CDR2 is YENEEA. There are 15 residues in the CDR3. CDR3 nucleotides: TGTGCCAGCAGCAGGGACAGGGCGGCCTACAATGAGCAGTTCTTC. This encodes CASSRDRAAYNEQFF.

The J gene is TRBJ1-2, the V gene TRBV2, with 8 bases fitting TRBD1. This CDR3 contains 15 residues. The V and J ends lost 7 bases and 1 base, in that order; junction bases with no gene match: 8. The germline V gene encodes CDR1 SNHLY and CDR2 FYNNEI. In DNA, the CDR3 is TGTGCCAGCAACTTGGACAGGGCTTATAACTATGGCTACACCTTC. The encoded protein is CASNLDRAYNYGYTF.

This clone was counted once. The chain recombines TRBV5-1 with TRBJ2-7; the match to TRBD1 covers 8 bases. This CDR3 comprises 13 residues. CDR1 SGHRS and CDR2 YFSETQ come from the germline V gene. Germline trimming cut 3 bases from V and 6 bases from J; bases unmatched to any gene: 5. The CDR3 coding sequence is TGCGCCAGCAGCTCCGGACAGGGATCCGAGCAGTACTTC. Protein: CASSSGQGSEQYF.

This clone was seen just once. The genes are TRBV5-5 and TRBJ2-1; maybe TRBD1 (6 bases). This CDR3 contains 15 residues. V was pared by 0 bases and J by 2 bases, with 9 bases between. Germline CDR1 reads SGHKS; CDR2 reads YYEKEE (reference sequence). CDR3 protein: CASSLGTVAYNEQFF. The CDR3 nucleotides read TGTGCCAGCAGCTTGGGGACAGTCGCCTACAATGAGCAGTTCTTC.

This chain connects TRBV5-5 to TRBJ1-2; tentative D call: TRBD1 (6 bases). V lost 0 bases, J lost 7 bases, and 10 bases lay in between. The CDR3 is made up of 13 amino acids. Germline CDR1 SGHKS, CDR2 YYEKEE (reference sequence). The CDR3 is CASSLGTELGYTF. Here the CDR3 DNA reads TGTGCCAGCAGCTTGGGGACAGAGCTTGGCTACACCTTC.

This chain joins TRBV27 and TRBJ2-2, with D hard to call. The length of the CDR3 is 12 residues. Germline V CDR1 and CDR2: MNHEY, SMNVEV (reference sequence). Deletions cut 9 bases from V and 4 bases from J, with 9 bases between. The CDR3 is CASGVPTGELFF. In DNA, the CDR3 is TGTGCCAGTGGCGTCCCCACCGGGGAGCTGTTTTTT.

The rearrangement joins TRBV18 to TRBJ2-7; possibly TRBD2 for D (6 bases). Germline V CDR1 and CDR2: KGHSH, LQKENI. The CDR3 spans 13 residues. Deletions cut 2 bases from V and 6 bases from J, with 11 bases between. The CDR3 region has the DNA TGTGCCAGCTCACCAGGGGGAGGTAGCGAGCAGTACTTC. This gives the protein CASSPGGGSEQYF.

V and J are TRBV27 and TRBJ2-7; D is possibly TRBD1 or TRBD2 (5 bases each). The germline V gene has CDR1 MNHEY and CDR2 SMNVEV (reference sequence). This CDR3 has 15 amino acids. V lost 2 bases and J 3 bases, leaving 14 bases between the germline ends. The CDR3: CASSLRDPRGYEQYF. The CDR3 DNA reads as TGTGCCAGCAGTTTAAGGGACCCGAGGGGCTACGAGCAGTACTTC.

V usage is TRBV18 and J usage is TRBJ2-7; possibly TRBD1 for D (6 bases). The germline gives CDR1 KGHSH, CDR2 LQKENI. Trimming removed 5 bases at V and 5 bases at J, with 19 bases between. The CDR3 length is 15 residues. This CDR3 reads CASSFSGDPGNEQYF. The CDR3 bases are TGTGCCAGCTCATTTTCAGGGGACCCTGGGAACGAGCAGTACTTC.

The gene calls are TRBV28 and TRBJ1-1; D gene uncertain. In germline, CDR1 is MDHEN, CDR2 SYDVKM. The length of the CDR3 is 14 residues. V lost 2 bases to trimming and J lost 1 base, with 8 bases between them. The chain's CDR3 is CASSLRAGNTEAFF. CDR3 sequence (DNA): TGTGCCAGCAGTTTAAGGGCCGGGAACACTGAAGCTTTCTTT. The variable domain in full, with the rest retrieved from reference TRBV28 and TRBJ1-1, is DVKVTQSSRYLVKRTGEKVFLECVQDMDHENMFWYRQDPGLGLRLIYFSYDVKMKEKGDIPEGYSVSREKKERFSLILESASTNQTSMYLCASSLRAGNTEAFFGQGTRLTVV.

This rearrangement joins TRBV7-8 to TRBJ2-1; TRBD2 matches 16 bases. The CDR3 sequence is 20 residues long. Germline CDR1 is SGHVS and CDR2 is FQNEAQ. J was trimmed by 8 bases and V by 4 bases; bases with no gene match: 17. The chain's CDR3 is CASSSPRGLAGGGTRDEQFF. The CDR3 bases are TGTGCCAGCAGCTCCCCCCGGGGACTAGCGGGAGGGGGGACCAGGGATGAGCAGTTCTTC.

This rearrangement joins TRBV5-1 to TRBJ1-2; D not resolved. In germline, CDR1 is SGHRS, CDR2 YFSETQ. This CDR3 has 17 amino acids. V lost 0 bases to trimming and J lost 5 bases, with 20 bases between them. CDR3 in amino acids: CASSLGSREGSIYGYTF. The CDR3 DNA follows: TGCGCCAGCAGCTTGGGGTCAAGGGAAGGGTCTATTTATGGCTACACCTTC.

The chain links TRBV28 to TRBJ2-5; 7 nucleotides align to TRBD1. V dropped 6 bases and J dropped 2; count of bases not matched to a gene: 12. Germline V gene lookup returns CDR1 MDHEN and CDR2 SYDVKM. The CDR3 has 16 amino acids. The CDR3 DNA reads TGTGCCAGCAGCTACGGACAGGTTTCGATTCAAGAGACCCAGTACTTC. Residues: CASSYGQVSIQETQYF.

The chain recombines TRBV6-5 with TRBJ1-3; 9 bases line up with TRBD1. The V segment lost 8 bases and the J segment 0 bases; nucleotides outside the gene matches: 5. The CDR3 sequence is 15 residues long. Germline CDR1 and CDR2: MNHEY and SVGAGI. CDR3 DNA sequence: TGTGCCAGCCGGGACAGGGTTAACTCTGGAAACACCATATATTTT. Translated, it gives CASRDRVNSGNTIYF.

This chain links TRBV4-2 with TRBJ1-4; 12 bases fit TRBD1. Germline CDR1 LGHNA, CDR2 YNFKEQ. V shed 4 bases, J shed 2 bases, and the junction held 5 bases outside the gene matches. The CDR3 consists of 17 residues. The CDR3 loop reads CASSLLGQGATNEKLFF. Written as DNA, the CDR3 is TGTGCCAGCAGCCTGTTGGGACAGGGGGCGACTAATGAAAAACTGTTTTTT.